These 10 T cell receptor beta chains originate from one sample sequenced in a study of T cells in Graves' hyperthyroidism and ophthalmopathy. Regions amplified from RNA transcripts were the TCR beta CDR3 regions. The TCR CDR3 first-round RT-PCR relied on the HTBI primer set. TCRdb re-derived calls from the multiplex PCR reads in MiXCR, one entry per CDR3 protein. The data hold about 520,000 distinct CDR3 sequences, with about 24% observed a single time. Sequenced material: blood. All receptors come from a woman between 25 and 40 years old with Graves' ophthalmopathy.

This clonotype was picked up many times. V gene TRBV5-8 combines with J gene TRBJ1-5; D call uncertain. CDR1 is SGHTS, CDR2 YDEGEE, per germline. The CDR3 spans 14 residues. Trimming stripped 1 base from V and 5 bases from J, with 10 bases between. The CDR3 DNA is TGTGCCAGCAGCTTGTACCAGGTTCATCAGCCCCAGCATTTT. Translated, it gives CASSLYQVHQPQHF.

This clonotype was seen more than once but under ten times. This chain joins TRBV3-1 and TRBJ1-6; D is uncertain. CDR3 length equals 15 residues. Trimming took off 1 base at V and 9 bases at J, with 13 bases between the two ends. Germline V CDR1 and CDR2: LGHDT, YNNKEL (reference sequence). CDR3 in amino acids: CASSQGALGVSPLHF. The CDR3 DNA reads TGTGCCAGCAGCCAAGGAGCTCTCGGAGTTTCACCCCTCCACTTT.

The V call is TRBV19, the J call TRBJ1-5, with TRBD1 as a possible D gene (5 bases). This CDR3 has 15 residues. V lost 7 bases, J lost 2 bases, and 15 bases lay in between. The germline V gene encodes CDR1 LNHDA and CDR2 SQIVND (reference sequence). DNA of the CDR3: TGTGCCAGTAATCCCGAGGGGTTGGGCAATCAGCCCCAGCATTTT. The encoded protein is CASNPEGLGNQPQHF.

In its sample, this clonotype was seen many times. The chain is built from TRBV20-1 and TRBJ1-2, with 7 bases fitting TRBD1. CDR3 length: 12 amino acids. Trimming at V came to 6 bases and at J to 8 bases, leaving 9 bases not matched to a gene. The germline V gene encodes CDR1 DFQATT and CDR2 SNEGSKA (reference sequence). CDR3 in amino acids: CSAPGTAGGYTF. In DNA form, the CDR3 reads TGCAGTGCCCCCGGGACAGCAGGAGGCTACACCTTC.

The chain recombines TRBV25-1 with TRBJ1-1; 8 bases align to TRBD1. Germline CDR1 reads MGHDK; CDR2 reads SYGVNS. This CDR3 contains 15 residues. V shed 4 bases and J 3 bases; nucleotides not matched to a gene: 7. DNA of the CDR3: TGTGCCAGCAGTGCTTTCCAGGGGGCGGACACTGAAGCTTTCTTT. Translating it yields CASSAFQGADTEAFF.

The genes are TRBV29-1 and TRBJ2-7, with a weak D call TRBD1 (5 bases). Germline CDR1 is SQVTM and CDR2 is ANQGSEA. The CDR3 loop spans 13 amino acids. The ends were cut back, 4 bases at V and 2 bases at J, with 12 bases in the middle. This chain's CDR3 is CSVAPGLTYEQYF. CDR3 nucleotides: TGCAGCGTTGCCCCAGGGCTTACCTACGAGCAGTACTTC.

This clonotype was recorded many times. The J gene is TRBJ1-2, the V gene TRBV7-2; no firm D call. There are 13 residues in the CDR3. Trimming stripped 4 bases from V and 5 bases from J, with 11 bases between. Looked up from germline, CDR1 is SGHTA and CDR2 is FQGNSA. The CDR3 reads CASSSRDSYGYTF. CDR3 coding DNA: TGTGCCAGCAGCTCACGGGATTCTTATGGCTACACCTTC.

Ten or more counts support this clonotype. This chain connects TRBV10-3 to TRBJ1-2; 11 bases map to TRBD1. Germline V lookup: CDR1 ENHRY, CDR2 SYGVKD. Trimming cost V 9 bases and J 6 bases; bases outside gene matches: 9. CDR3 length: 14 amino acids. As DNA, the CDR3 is TGTGCCATACACCCGGGACAGGGGGTCCATGGCTACACCTTC. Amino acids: CAIHPGQGVHGYTF.

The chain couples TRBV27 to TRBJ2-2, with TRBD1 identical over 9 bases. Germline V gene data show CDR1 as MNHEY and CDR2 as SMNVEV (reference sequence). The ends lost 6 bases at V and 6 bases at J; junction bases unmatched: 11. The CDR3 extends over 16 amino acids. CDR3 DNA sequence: TGTGCCAGCAGAGACCGGGACAGGGTCGAACCCGGGGAGCTGTTTTTT. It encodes CASRDRDRVEPGELFF.

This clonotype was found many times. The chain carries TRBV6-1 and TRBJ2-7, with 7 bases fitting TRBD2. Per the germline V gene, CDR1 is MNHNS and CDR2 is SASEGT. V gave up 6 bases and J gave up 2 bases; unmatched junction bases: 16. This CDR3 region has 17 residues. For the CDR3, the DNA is TGTGCCAGCAGAATTCGGGACCGGGGGGAAGGAGCCTACGAGCAGTACTTC. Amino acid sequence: CASRIRDRGEGAYEQYF.